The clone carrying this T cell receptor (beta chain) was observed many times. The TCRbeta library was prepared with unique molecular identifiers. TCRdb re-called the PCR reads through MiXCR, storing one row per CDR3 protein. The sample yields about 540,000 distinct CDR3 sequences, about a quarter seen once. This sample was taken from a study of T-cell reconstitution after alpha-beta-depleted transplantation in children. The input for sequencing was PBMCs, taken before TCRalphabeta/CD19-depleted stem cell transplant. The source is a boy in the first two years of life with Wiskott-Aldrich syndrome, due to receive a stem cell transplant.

The CDR3 here is CASSLASGTSGSADTQYF. CDR3 sequence (DNA): TGTGCCAGCAGCTTAGCCTCCGGGACTAGCGGGAGTGCAGATACGCAGTATTTT. This rearrangement joins TRBV7-6 to TRBJ2-3; 14 nucleotides line up with TRBD2. Germline V lookup: CDR1 SGHVS, CDR2 FNYEAQ. The CDR3 covers 18 residues. V was pared by 0 bases and J by 4 bases, with 6 bases of the junction left unmatched.